Below are 25 T cell receptor beta chains sequenced from a single sample in a study of blood T cell repertoires in COVID-19. Sequencing was performed with immunoSEQ multiplex PCR; in TCRdb, only in-frame clones are kept and a portion is missing. The sample holds 200,000 to 250,000 clones; 70% to 90% are singletons and the top ten take around 0.85%. The specimen was PBMCs or T cells enriched from blood (not recorded which). The receptors come from a man aged 45 to 65 who had been exposed to COVID-19.

The rearrangement uses TRBV28 and TRBJ1-5; D possibly corresponds to TRBD1 (6 bases). CDR3 length equals 14 residues. CDR1 and CDR2 from the germline V gene are MDHEN and SYDVKM. V lost 10 bases, J lost 4 bases, and 17 bases lay in between. CDR3 protein: CATLGPGANQPQHF. DNA for the CDR3: TGTGCCACCCTCGGTCCAGGGGCGAATCAGCCCCAGCATTTT. The full variable domain, its missing parts supplied by reference TRBV28 and TRBJ1-5, is DVKVTQSSRYLVKRTGEKVFLECVQDMDHENMFWYRQDPGLGLRLIYFSYDVKMKEKGDIPEGYSVSREKKERFSLILESASTNQTSMYLCATLGPGANQPQHFGDGTRLSIL.

This chain connects TRBV5-6 to TRBJ2-5; a weak D match, TRBD1 (5 bases). This CDR3 spans 14 amino acids. Germline V gives CDR1 SGHDT, CDR2 YYEEEE. The V end was cut by 4 bases, the J end by 1 base, with 11 bases between. CDR3 amino acids: CASSRPQGQETQYF. The DNA of the CDR3 is TGTGCCAGCAGCCGACCCCAGGGCCAAGAGACCCAGTACTTC.

The chain carries TRBV7-9 and TRBJ2-5; 7 positions agree with TRBD2. This CDR3 has 13 amino acids. Germline loops: CDR1 SEHNR, CDR2 FQNEAQ (reference sequence). J was trimmed by 5 bases and V by 4 bases; bases with no gene match: 4. CDR3 DNA sequence: TGTGCCAGCAGCTCCCTCGGGGGGGAGACCCAGTACTTC. Amino acid sequence: CASSSLGGETQYF.

The chain links TRBV27 to TRBJ1-2; 10 bases are a match to TRBD1. This CDR3 spans 13 amino acids. The V and J ends lost 5 bases and 7 bases, in that order; junction bases with no gene match: 4. The germline V gene encodes CDR1 MNHEY and CDR2 SMNVEV (reference sequence). This CDR3 reads CASSPRTGGGYTF. CDR3 bases: TGTGCCAGCAGTCCCCGGACAGGGGGTGGCTACACCTTC.

The chain couples TRBV28 to TRBJ2-5, with 9 nucleotides matching TRBD2. V shed 7 bases, J shed 7 bases, and the junction held 10 bases outside the gene matches. Germline CDR1 and CDR2: MDHEN and SYDVKM. The length of the CDR3 is 14 residues. CDR3 loop: CASNRGGAGGTQYF. The CDR3 DNA follows: TGTGCCAGCAACCGCGGGGGGGCCGGAGGGACCCAGTACTTC.

The chain combines TRBV5-1 with TRBJ2-1; 11 bases fit TRBD2. With 2 bases clipped from V and 9 bases from J, the junction kept 10 bases outside the gene matches. In germline, CDR1 is SGHRS, CDR2 YFSETQ. The CDR3 spans 16 residues. CDR3 in amino acids: CASSFSLSGGAGEQFF. DNA of the CDR3: TGCGCCAGCAGCTTTTCGCTTAGCGGGGGGGCCGGTGAGCAGTTCTTC. Drawing the rest from reference TRBV5-1 and TRBJ2-1, the complete variable domain is KAGVTQTPRYLIKTRGQQVTLSCSPISGHRSVSWYQQTPGQGLQFLFEYFSETQRNKGNFPGRFSGRQFSNSRSEMNVSTLELGDSALYLCASSFSLSGGAGEQFFGPGTRLTVL.

The chain links TRBV15 to TRBJ2-3, with D maybe TRBD1 (5 bases). In germline, CDR1 is LNHNV, CDR2 YYDKDF (reference sequence). The CDR3 covers 15 residues. V gave up 0 bases and J gave up 0 bases, with 7 bases separating them. CDR3 nucleotide sequence: TGTGCCACCAGCAGAGAACCAGGGAGCACAGATACGCAGTATTTT. Its protein is CATSREPGSTDTQYF.

V usage is TRBV12-3 or TRBV12-4 and J usage is TRBJ1-1; no definite D call. V was pared by 3 bases and J by 2 bases, with 7 bases between. CDR3 length: 13 residues. The CDR3 nucleotides read TGTGCCAGCAGTTTGTTCCAAAACACTGAAGCTTTCTTT. This sequence encodes CASSLFQNTEAFF.

This chain links TRBV12-3 or TRBV12-4 with TRBJ1-5, with D hard to call. CDR3 size: 12 residues. Deletions cut 3 bases from V and 10 bases from J, with 10 bases between. The CDR3 is CASSFFPVPQHF. The CDR3, as DNA: TGTGCCAGCAGTTTCTTCCCCGTTCCCCAGCATTTT.

This clone occurred once. The gene calls are TRBV9 and TRBJ2-5; 8 bases map to TRBD1. The CDR3 is made up of 15 amino acids. Trimming removed 4 bases from V and 0 bases from J; junction bases left unmatched: 5. CDR1 is SGDLS and CDR2 is YYNGEE in the germline V gene. The CDR3 DNA is TGTGCCAGCAGCCCACAGGGACAGGACCAAGAGACCCAGTACTTC. As protein: CASSPQGQDQETQYF.

The chain carries TRBV7-8 and TRBJ2-3, with TRBD1 matching over 7 bases. J was trimmed by 8 bases and V by 5 bases; bases with no gene match: 19. The germline CDR1 and CDR2 sequences are SGHVS and FQNEAQ. The CDR3 sequence is 17 residues long. In DNA, the CDR3 is TGTGCCAGCAGCCCCACCTTGGGACAGTTCGAATTAGCTACGCAGTATTTT. This sequence encodes CASSPTLGQFELATQYF. The whole variable domain, remainder taken from reference TRBV7-8 and TRBJ2-3, is GAGVSQSPRYKVAKRGQDVALRCDPISGHVSLFWYQQALGQGPEFLTYFQNEAQLDKSGLPSDRFFAERPEGSVSTLKIQRTQQEDSAVYLCASSPTLGQFELATQYFGPGTRLTVL.

This clone showed up just once. The J gene is TRBJ2-3, the V gene TRBV7-2, with D perhaps TRBD2 (5 bases). Trimming removed 2 bases from V and 7 bases from J, with 13 bases in between. The CDR3 loop spans 14 amino acids. Looked up from germline, CDR1 is SGHTA and CDR2 is FQGNSA. The CDR3 loop is CASSLTLAPNTQYF. CDR3 sequence (DNA): TGTGCCAGCAGCTTAACGCTAGCCCCAAATACGCAGTATTTT.

The J gene is TRBJ2-7, the V gene TRBV28; D is uncertain. Germline V gene sequence: CDR1 MDHEN, CDR2 SYDVKM. The CDR3 spans 16 residues. The V and J ends lost 3 bases and 0 bases respectively, with 15 bases between them. CDR3 in amino acids: CASSFNLQELSYEQYF. CDR3 DNA sequence: TGTGCCAGCAGTTTTAATCTGCAGGAACTCTCCTACGAGCAGTACTTC.

CDR3 nucleotide sequence: TGTGCCAGCAGTGCCGGACAGGTCGGCTACACCTTC. It yields the protein CASSAGQVGYTF. The chain employs TRBV2 and TRBJ1-2; 7 bases line up with TRBD1. J gave up 8 bases and V 4 bases, and 4 bases lay outside the gene matches. Germline V gene data show CDR1 as SNHLY and CDR2 as FYNNEI. This CDR3 has 12 amino acids.

This clone showed up just once. The chain uses TRBV19 and TRBJ2-1; D possibly corresponds to TRBD1 (6 bases). The V and J ends lost 4 bases and 2 bases respectively, with 9 bases between them. The CDR3 extends over 14 amino acids. Germline V gives CDR1 LNHDA, CDR2 SQIVND (reference sequence). In DNA, the CDR3 is TGTGCCAGTAGTAGACGGACAGCCTACAATGAGCAGTTCTTC. As protein: CASSRRTAYNEQFF. The complete variable domain, with remaining parts taken from reference TRBV19 and TRBJ2-1, reads DGGITQSPKYLFRKEGQNVTLSCEQNLNHDAMYWYRQDPGQGLRLIYYSQIVNDFQKGDIAEGYSVSREKKESFPLTVTSAQKNPTAFYLCASSRRTAYNEQFFGPGTRLTVL.

The rearrangement uses TRBV6-5 and TRBJ1-2; possibly TRBD1 for D (5 bases). Germline CDR1 MNHEY, CDR2 SVGAGI. The CDR3 covers 15 residues. Trimming removed 0 bases at V and 3 bases at J, with 11 bases between. The CDR3 DNA is TGTGCCAGCAGTTACTCGATGGGACTGTACTATGGCTACACCTTC. As protein: CASSYSMGLYYGYTF.

This clone came up once. V usage is TRBV28 and J usage is TRBJ1-1; 7 positions agree with TRBD1. With 5 bases clipped from V and 1 base from J, the junction kept 7 bases outside the gene matches. CDR3 length: 15 residues. CDR1 and CDR2 (germline): MDHEN, SYDVKM. This CDR3 reads CASSLPRGTNTEAFF. The CDR3 nucleotides read TGTGCCAGCAGTCTCCCCAGGGGGACGAACACTGAAGCTTTCTTT.

In its sample, this clone was seen once. V is TRBV7-9 and J is TRBJ2-7; D might be TRBD1 (6 bases). V lost 0 bases, J lost 2 bases, and 11 bases lay in between. Germline CDR1 reads SEHNR; CDR2 reads FQNEAQ (reference sequence). The CDR3 is 15 residues long. In DNA form, the CDR3 reads TGTGCCAGCAGCTTAGCGGGGGACACAACCTACGAGCAGTACTTC. Amino acid sequence: CASSLAGDTTYEQYF.

The rearrangement uses TRBV18 and TRBJ2-5; 8 bases match TRBD1. Germline CDR1 KGHSH, CDR2 LQKENI. J lost 3 bases, V lost 5 bases, and 8 bases had no gene match. CDR3 length: 15 amino acids. CDR3 protein: CASSSRNRGEETQYF. As DNA, the CDR3 is TGTGCCAGCTCATCGCGAAACAGGGGGGAAGAGACCCAGTACTTC.

The chain uses TRBV28 and TRBJ1-2, with D possibly being TRBD1 (6 bases). The CDR3 covers 14 residues. The germline V gene has CDR1 MDHEN and CDR2 SYDVKM. The germline V and J ends were trimmed by 3 bases and 0 bases, with 8 bases remaining between them. CDR3 DNA: TGTGCCAGCAGTTTCCCAGGGGCTAACTATGGCTACACCTTC. Translated, it gives CASSFPGANYGYTF.

This chain links TRBV28 with TRBJ2-7; 9 bases fit TRBD1. V shed 0 bases and J 2 bases; nucleotides not matched to a gene: 11. The CDR3 has 18 amino acids. Looked up from germline, CDR1 is MDHEN and CDR2 is SYDVKM. The CDR3 sequence: CASSLWRTGGGGAYEQYV. The DNA for the CDR3 is TGTGCCAGCAGTTTATGGAGAACAGGGGGCGGGGGCGCCTACGAGCAGTACGTC.

The chain recombines TRBV4-1 with TRBJ2-1, with 9 positions matching TRBD2. Germline CDR1 and CDR2: MGHRA and YSYEKL. The J segment lost 9 bases and the V segment lost 2 bases, leaving 11 bases of the junction unmatched. The CDR3 consists of 16 residues. The CDR3 bases are TGCGCCAGCAGCCAACCTGCCGGGACTAGCAGCGTTGAGCAGTTCTTC. It codes for CASSQPAGTSSVEQFF.

The gene calls are TRBV5-1 and TRBJ2-3; TRBD2 matches at 12 bases. This CDR3 has 16 residues. Germline V gene data show CDR1 as SGHRS and CDR2 as YFSETQ. J gave up 0 bases and V 5 bases, and 4 bases lay outside the gene matches. The CDR3: CASRRTSGVSTDTQYF. CDR3 sequence (DNA): TGCGCCAGCAGAAGGACTAGCGGGGTGAGCACAGATACGCAGTATTTT.

This rearrangement joins TRBV28 to TRBJ1-2, with TRBD1 matching 7 bases. In germline, CDR1 is MDHEN, CDR2 SYDVKM. The CDR3 covers 14 residues. The J segment lost 4 bases and the V segment lost 4 bases, leaving 6 bases of the junction unmatched. Here the CDR3 reads CASSSGQLTYGYTF. DNA of the CDR3: TGTGCCAGCAGTTCGGGACAGCTTACCTATGGCTACACCTTC.

The chain couples TRBV20-1 to TRBJ2-7, with 12 positions matching TRBD2. This CDR3 contains 14 residues. V was pared by 3 bases and J by 4 bases, with 4 bases of the junction left unmatched. CDR1 and CDR2 from the germline V gene are DFQATT and SNEGSKA (reference sequence). As DNA, the CDR3 is TGCAGTGCTAGTCCGACTAGCGGGAGTTACGAGCAGTACGTC. Its translation: CSASPTSGSYEQYV.